A selection of T cell receptor beta chains follows, all from one sample in a study of siplizumab effects on memory and regulatory T cells. The table came from immunoSEQ multiplex PCR; TCRdb's copy has only in-frame clones and leaves some out. The sample shows around 100,000 clones, 94% of them seen only once. Specimen: non-Treg CD4+ T cells sorted from blood. Receptors originate from a human donor in good health. The CDR3 runs from the conserved cysteine through the conserved F or W. D genes are given only for firm matches. A clone size is listed for some rows: how often the clone was seen (once, few, many), or a class if it is expanded.

clone size: -
D gene: -
CDR3 length: 14
J gene: TRBJ2-2
V gene: TRBV15
CDR3 DNA: TGTGCCACCAGCAGAGGGGGAGTTGGCGGGGAGCTGTTTTTT
CDR3 protein: CATSRGGVGGELFF

clone size: -
D gene: -
CDR3 length: 11
J gene: TRBJ2-7
V gene: TRBV6-1
CDR3 DNA: TGTGCCAGCGGACTGACCTACGAGCAGTACTTC
CDR3 protein: CASGLTYEQYF

clone size: once
D gene: -
CDR3 length: 14
J gene: TRBJ2-5
V gene: TRBV19
CDR3 DNA: TGTGCCAGTAGTCCTAGGACGGACCAAGAGACCCAGTACTTC
CDR3 protein: CASSPRTDQETQYF

clone size: -
D gene: -
CDR3 length: 12
J gene: TRBJ2-7
V gene: TRBV6-1
CDR3 DNA: TGTGCCAGCAGTGGGACAGCCTACGAGCAGTACTTC
CDR3 protein: CASSGTAYEQYF

clone size: -
D gene: -
CDR3 length: 15
J gene: TRBJ2-7
V gene: TRBV6-1
CDR3 DNA: TGTGCCAGCAGTGAAAACCAGGGGGGGTGGTACGAGCAGTACTTC
CDR3 protein: CASSENQGGWYEQYF

clone size: -
D gene: TRBD2
CDR3 length: 15
J gene: TRBJ2-2
V gene: TRBV5-1
CDR3 DNA: TGCGCCAGCAGCGAGACTAGCGCGAACACCGGGGAGCTGTTTTTT
CDR3 protein: CASSETSANTGELFF

clone size: -
D gene: -
CDR3 length: 14
J gene: TRBJ2-1
V gene: TRBV11-2
CDR3 DNA: TGTGCCAGCAGCTTCGGGCTATCCTACAATGAGCAGTTCTTC
CDR3 protein: CASSFGLSYNEQFF

clone size: -
D gene: -
CDR3 length: 15
J gene: TRBJ2-7
V gene: TRBV4-2
CDR3 DNA: TGTGCCAGCAGCCAAGAAGGAGCGGAAGCCTACGAGCAGTACTTC
CDR3 protein: CASSQEGAEAYEQYF

clone size: -
D gene: TRBD2
CDR3 length: 16
J gene: TRBJ2-7
V gene: TRBV11-2
CDR3 DNA: TGTGCCAGCAGCTTAGGGGGGACTAGCGAAGCCTACGAGCAGTACTTC
CDR3 protein: CASSLGGTSEAYEQYF

clone size: -
D gene: -
CDR3 length: 15
J gene: TRBJ2-3
V gene: TRBV2
CDR3 DNA: TGTGCCAGCAGTGGTCAAGCGGGCCATACAGATACGCAGTATTTT
CDR3 protein: CASSGQAGHTDTQYF

clone size: -
D gene: -
CDR3 length: 16
J gene: TRBJ1-5
V gene: TRBV5-1
CDR3 DNA: TGCGCCAGCAGCCCCACCCAGGGAGGTAGCAATCAGCCCCAGCATTTT
CDR3 protein: CASSPTQGGSNQPQHF

clone size: -
D gene: -
CDR3 length: 16
J gene: TRBJ2-7
V gene: TRBV7-3
CDR3 DNA: TGTGCCAGCAGCTTAAACGGGCCGAACCTCCTCGGCGAGCAGTACTTC
CDR3 protein: CASSLNGPNLLGEQYF

clone size: few
D gene: -
CDR3 length: 13
J gene: TRBJ2-5
V gene: TRBV30
CDR3 DNA: TGTGCCTGGAGTAAAACTCCCTGGGGGACCCAGTACTTC
CDR3 protein: CAWSKTPWGTQYF

clone size: -
D gene: -
CDR3 length: 15
J gene: TRBJ2-2
V gene: TRBV9
CDR3 DNA: TGTGCCAGCAGCGCCGATCCCCAGGGTGCCGGGGAGCTGTTTTTT
CDR3 protein: CASSADPQGAGELFF

clone size: -
D gene: TRBD1
CDR3 length: 14
J gene: TRBJ2-1
V gene: TRBV6-1
CDR3 DNA: TGTGCCAGCAGTTATAGGACAGGGTCCAATGAGCAGTTCTTC
CDR3 protein: CASSYRTGSNEQFF

clone size: -
D gene: TRBD1
CDR3 length: 18
J gene: TRBJ2-7
V gene: TRBV4-1
CDR3 DNA: TGCGCCAGCAGCCGAGGAGTCGGTGGACAGGCGTTCTCCTACGAGCAGTACTTC
CDR3 protein: CASSRGVGGQAFSYEQYF

clone size: -
D gene: -
CDR3 length: 14
J gene: TRBJ2-5
V gene: TRBV5-4
CDR3 DNA: TGTGCCAGCAGCTTGGCGGGAATCCAAGAGACCCAGTACTTC
CDR3 protein: CASSLAGIQETQYF

clone size: -
D gene: TRBD1
CDR3 length: 14
J gene: TRBJ2-3
V gene: TRBV7-9
CDR3 DNA: TGTGCCAGCAGCCTGGGACAGGGGGCAGATACGCAGTATTTT
CDR3 protein: CASSLGQGADTQYF

clone size: -
D gene: TRBD2
CDR3 length: 14
J gene: TRBJ2-7
V gene: TRBV19
CDR3 DNA: TGTGCCAGTAGTAACCAGGGCGGGAGTTACGAGCAGTACTTC
CDR3 protein: CASSNQGGSYEQYF

clone size: few
D gene: -
CDR3 length: 13
J gene: TRBJ1-5
V gene: TRBV19
CDR3 DNA: TGTGCCAGTAGGACGCAGGGAAGACAGCCCCAGCATTTT
CDR3 protein: CASRTQGRQPQHF

clone size: -
D gene: TRBD1
CDR3 length: 15
J gene: TRBJ1-2
V gene: TRBV7-9
CDR3 DNA: TGTGCCAGCAGCCCTGGACAGGGGGCCGTCTATGGCTACACCTTC
CDR3 protein: CASSPGQGAVYGYTF

clone size: -
D gene: -
CDR3 length: 16
J gene: TRBJ2-5
V gene: TRBV28
CDR3 DNA: TGTGCCAGCAGTCCCTCGGGACGAGGGAATGATAAGACCCAGTACTTC
CDR3 protein: CASSPSGRGNDKTQYF

clone size: -
D gene: -
CDR3 length: 15
J gene: TRBJ2-7
V gene: TRBV19
CDR3 DNA: TGTGCCAGTAGTATTTTTCCCAGCGGAGGGAACGAGCAGTACTTC
CDR3 protein: CASSIFPSGGNEQYF

clone size: -
D gene: -
CDR3 length: 13
J gene: TRBJ1-2
V gene: TRBV18
CDR3 DNA: TGTGCCAGCTCACCAGGGGATGCCTATGGCTACACCTTC
CDR3 protein: CASSPGDAYGYTF

clone size: -
D gene: TRBD2
CDR3 length: 13
J gene: TRBJ2-4
V gene: TRBV6-1
CDR3 DNA: TGTGCCAGCAGTCCGACGGGAGGGGACATTCAGTACTTC
CDR3 protein: CASSPTGGDIQYF

clone size: -
D gene: -
CDR3 length: 16
J gene: TRBJ1-3
V gene: TRBV9
CDR3 DNA: TGTGCCAGCAGCGTAGGAGCGGGAGGGAGTGGAAACACCATATATTTT
CDR3 protein: CASSVGAGGSGNTIYF

clone size: -
D gene: -
CDR3 length: 15
J gene: TRBJ2-5
V gene: TRBV27
CDR3 DNA: TGTGCCAGCAGCCCCTGGGTCGGGGTGGAAGAGACCCAGTACTTC
CDR3 protein: CASSPWVGVEETQYF

clone size: -
D gene: -
CDR3 length: 16
J gene: TRBJ2-2
V gene: TRBV18
CDR3 DNA: TGTGCCAGCTCACTTACACAGGCCTCGAACACCGGGGAGCTGTTTTTT
CDR3 protein: CASSLTQASNTGELFF

clone size: -
D gene: TRBD1
CDR3 length: 13
J gene: TRBJ1-3
V gene: TRBV29-1
CDR3 DNA: TGCAGCGCTACGACAGGGGGGGAAAACACCATATATTTT
CDR3 protein: CSATTGGENTIYF

clone size: -
D gene: -
CDR3 length: 15
J gene: TRBJ1-1
V gene: TRBV7-9
CDR3 DNA: TGTGCCAGCAGCCACCTGGGGACTCAAAGAGCTGAAGCTTTCTTT
CDR3 protein: CASSHLGTQRAEAFF

clone size: -
D gene: -
CDR3 length: 12
J gene: TRBJ1-2
V gene: TRBV6-5
CDR3 DNA: TGTGCCAGCAGTGAAAGGCGGGATGGCTACACCTTC
CDR3 protein: CASSERRDGYTF

clone size: -
D gene: -
CDR3 length: 12
J gene: TRBJ2-5
V gene: TRBV6-6
CDR3 DNA: TGTGCCAGCAGCAGACCCCGGGAGACCCAGTACTTC
CDR3 protein: CASSRPRETQYF

clone size: -
D gene: -
CDR3 length: 13
J gene: TRBJ2-7
V gene: TRBV25-1
CDR3 DNA: TGTGCCAGCAGTGATCCGGGAATCCACGAGCAGTACTTC
CDR3 protein: CASSDPGIHEQYF

clone size: -
D gene: TRBD1
CDR3 length: 15
J gene: TRBJ2-3
V gene: TRBV4-1
CDR3 DNA: TGCGCCAGCAGCGTACAGGGACAGAGCACAGATACGCAGTATTTT
CDR3 protein: CASSVQGQSTDTQYF

clone size: -
D gene: -
CDR3 length: 16
J gene: TRBJ2-2
V gene: TRBV4-1
CDR3 DNA: TGCGCCAGCAGCCAATATACAGGAAGAAACACCGGGGAGCTGTTTTTT
CDR3 protein: CASSQYTGRNTGELFF

clone size: once
D gene: -
CDR3 length: 15
J gene: TRBJ2-1
V gene: TRBV13
CDR3 DNA: TGTGCCAGCAGCTTAGTTGGGGGTTTAGTGAATGAGCAGTTCTTC
CDR3 protein: CASSLVGGLVNEQFF

clone size: once
D gene: -
CDR3 length: 14
J gene: TRBJ1-5
V gene: TRBV10-3
CDR3 DNA: TGTGCCATCGGGGGCATACAGGAGATACAGCCCCAGCATTTT
CDR3 protein: CAIGGIQEIQPQHF

clone size: -
D gene: -
CDR3 length: 12
J gene: TRBJ2-1
V gene: TRBV2
CDR3 DNA: TGTGCCAGCAGGGGGACCCCGGCCCCTCGGTTCTTC
CDR3 protein: CASRGTPAPRFF

clone size: -
D gene: -
CDR3 length: 14
J gene: TRBJ2-5
V gene: TRBV19
CDR3 DNA: TGTGCCAGTAGTATCGGGACACCAGGGGAGACCCAGTACTTC
CDR3 protein: CASSIGTPGETQYF

clone size: -
D gene: -
CDR3 length: 14
J gene: TRBJ1-4
V gene: TRBV7-6
CDR3 DNA: TGTGCCAGCAGCTTCCGGGACCCTCATGAAAAACTGTTTTTT
CDR3 protein: CASSFRDPHEKLFF

clone size: once
D gene: TRBD2
CDR3 length: 14
J gene: TRBJ2-3
V gene: TRBV6-1
CDR3 DNA: TGTGCCAGCAGATTAGCGGGAGGAACAGATACGCAGTATTTT
CDR3 protein: CASRLAGGTDTQYF

clone size: -
D gene: TRBD1
CDR3 length: 14
J gene: TRBJ1-2
V gene: TRBV6-5
CDR3 DNA: TGTGCCAGCAGTCAGGGACAGGGAATTGGGGGCTACACCTTC
CDR3 protein: CASSQGQGIGGYTF